This entry concerns a single T cell receptor (beta chain). Clones were sequenced by immunoSEQ multiplex PCR, and TCRdb holds only the in-frame ones, with some missing. The sample lists about 68,000 clones; 90% to 95% were seen once. The CDR3 totals 15 residues. V lost 5 bases, J lost 5 bases, and 19 bases lay in between. CDR1 SGHTS and CDR2 YDEGEE come from the germline V gene. The data stem from a study of blood T cell repertoires in COVID-19. The receptor was isolated from a man aged 40-55 years with COVID-19, enrolled during active disease. Sequencing used peripheral blood. The chain recombines TRBV5-8 with TRBJ2-5, with a tentative D call TRBD1 (5 bases). CDR3 residues: CASRLTGSVGETQYF. The CDR3 DNA is TGTGCCAGCAGACTTACAGGATCCGTCGGGGAGACCCAGTACTTC.